This T cell receptor beta chain is from a study of identical twins. Trimming cost V 6 bases and J 5 bases; bases outside gene matches: 8. The CDR3 is 15 amino acids. A universal primer site came from template switching; cDNA carried unique molecular identifiers. One entry per CDR3 protein results from TCRdb running MiXCR on the 5' RACE reads. This sample has around 370,000 distinct CDR3 sequences; about 10% occur once, and the top ten carry 7.5% to 9.5%. In its sample, this clonotype was seen a few times. Sequencing used naive T cells sorted from blood. The receptor was derived from a woman aged 50 to 60 in good health. This sequence joins TRBV12-3 or TRBV12-4 and TRBJ2-1, with 9 bases identical to TRBD1. Here the CDR3 DNA reads TGTGCCAGCAGCCCTGGACAGGGGACCGACAATGAGCAGTTCTTC. This sequence encodes CASSPGQGTDNEQFF.